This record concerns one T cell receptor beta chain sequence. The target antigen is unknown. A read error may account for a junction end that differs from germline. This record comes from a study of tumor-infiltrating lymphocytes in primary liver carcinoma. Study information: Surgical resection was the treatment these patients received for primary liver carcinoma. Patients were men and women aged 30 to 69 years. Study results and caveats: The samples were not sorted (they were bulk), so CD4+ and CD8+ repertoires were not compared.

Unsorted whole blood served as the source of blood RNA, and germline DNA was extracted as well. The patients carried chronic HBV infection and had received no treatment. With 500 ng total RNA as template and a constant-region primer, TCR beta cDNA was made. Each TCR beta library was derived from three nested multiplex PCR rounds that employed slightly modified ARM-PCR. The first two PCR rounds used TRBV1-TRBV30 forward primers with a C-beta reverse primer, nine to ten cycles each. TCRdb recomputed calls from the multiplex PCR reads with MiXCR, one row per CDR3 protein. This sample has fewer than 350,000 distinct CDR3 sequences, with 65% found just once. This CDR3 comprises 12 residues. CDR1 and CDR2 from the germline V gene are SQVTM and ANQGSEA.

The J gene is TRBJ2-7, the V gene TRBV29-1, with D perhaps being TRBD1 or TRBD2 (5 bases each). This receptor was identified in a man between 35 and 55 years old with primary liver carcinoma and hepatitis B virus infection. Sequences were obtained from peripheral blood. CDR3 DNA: TGCAGCGTTAGGACGGGACCCTACGGGCAGTACTTC. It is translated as CSVRTGPYGQYF.